What follows are 32 T cell receptor beta chains derived from one specimen sequenced in a study of monozygotic twins with inflammatory bowel disease. TCRdb reprocessed the 5' RACE reads and stores each CDR3 protein as one record, lacking DNA. Here the sample table reports around 450,000 distinct CDR3 sequences. Sample: blood. All receptors come from a human donor with ulcerative colitis or Crohn's disease, or a healthy co-twin of an affected twin (not recorded which).

This chain connects TRBV11-2 to TRBJ1-1. Germline CDR1 reads SGHAT; CDR2 reads FQNNGV. The CDR3 covers 12 residues. CDR3 sequence: CASSRGPAASFF.

The chain links TRBV10-3 to TRBJ2-1; TCRdb's assignment of TRBD2 cannot be checked, as there is no DNA. The germline V gene encodes CDR1 ENHRY and CDR2 SYGVKD. The CDR3 consists of 12 residues. The CDR3 is CAISDGPNEQFF.

This sequence joins TRBV5-1 and TRBJ2-7; absent DNA, TCRdb's TRBD1 call cannot be checked. Germline lookup yields CDR1 SGHRS and CDR2 YFSETQ. The CDR3 totals 14 residues. The CDR3 sequence is CASSPATGGDEQYF. The full variable domain, its missing parts supplied by reference TRBV5-1 and TRBJ2-7, is KAGVTQTPRYLIKTRGQQVTLSCSPISGHRSVSWYQQTPGQGLQFLFEYFSETQRNKGNFPGRFSGRQFSNSRSEMNVSTLELGDSALYLCASSPATGGDEQYFGPGTRLTVT.

The rearrangement links TRBV20-1 to TRBJ2-5; without DNA, the TCRdb call of TRBD2 cannot be checked. Per the germline V gene, CDR1 is DFQATT and CDR2 is SNEGSKA (reference sequence). The CDR3 loop spans 14 amino acids. CDR3 sequence reads: CSAPAGAGGETQYF.

CDR3 region: CASSSGGRTYEQYF. The J gene is TRBJ2-7, the V gene TRBV13; TCRdb's D gene call, TRBD2, goes unchecked for lack of DNA. The CDR3 sequence is 14 residues long. From germline, CDR1 is PRHDT and CDR2 FYEKMQ (reference sequence).

This chain joins TRBV6-1 and TRBJ1-2; no DNA is available, so the TRBD1 call from TCRdb remains unchecked. Germline lookup yields CDR1 MNHNS and CDR2 SASEGT. The CDR3 contains 13 residues. CDR3 amino acids: CASREGQPYGYTF.

The chain couples TRBV7-9 to TRBJ2-1. Per the germline V gene, CDR1 is SEHNR and CDR2 is FQNEAQ (reference sequence). CDR3 length: 12 residues. CDR3 residues: CASSLDLRRQFF.

The chain combines TRBV5-1 with TRBJ2-1; TCRdb picks TRBD1, but there is no DNA to check that call. CDR1 SGHRS and CDR2 YFSETQ come from the germline V gene. The CDR3 length is 14 residues. CDR3 region: CASRRDNSYNEQFF. Filled out from reference TRBV5-1 and TRBJ2-1, the complete variable domain reads KAGVTQTPRYLIKTRGQQVTLSCSPISGHRSVSWYQQTPGQGLQFLFEYFSETQRNKGNFPGRFSGRQFSNSRSEMNVSTLELGDSALYLCASRRDNSYNEQFFGPGTRLTVL.

The chain's CDR3 is CASSYLGASGVENEQFF. The rearrangement joins TRBV6-5 to TRBJ2-1; the D gene TCRdb calls, TRBD2, cannot be checked with no DNA. Germline CDR1 is MNHEY and CDR2 is SVGAGI. This CDR3 contains 17 residues.

The genes are TRBV3-1 and TRBJ2-5. The germline V gene encodes CDR1 LGHDT and CDR2 YNNKEL (reference sequence). This CDR3 contains 12 residues. CDR3 amino acids: CASSQQEETQYF.

This CDR3 reads CASSRQALDKETQYF. This chain links TRBV5-6 with TRBJ2-5. This CDR3 contains 15 residues. Germline V CDR1 and CDR2: SGHDT, YYEEEE.

The chain recombines TRBV12-3 or TRBV12-4 with TRBJ2-1; the D call from TCRdb, TRBD1, cannot be confirmed without DNA. The CDR3 length is 15 residues. The chain's CDR3 is CASSLKGTRNNEQFF.

V gene TRBV5-4 combines with J gene TRBJ2-1. The germline gives CDR1 SGHNT, CDR2 YYREEE (reference sequence). The CDR3 has 14 amino acids. CDR3 loop: CASSWGQRGNEQFF.

The chain couples TRBV7-9 to TRBJ2-1; absent DNA, TCRdb's TRBD1 call cannot be checked. The CDR3 is 15 residues long. Looked up from germline, CDR1 is SEHNR and CDR2 is FQNEAQ (reference sequence). The CDR3: CASSSPGGGYNEQFF.

The J gene is TRBJ1-1, the V gene TRBV10-3; the D call of TRBD1 rests on TCRdb alone, since no DNA is present to check it. CDR3 length: 13 amino acids. Looked up from germline, CDR1 is ENHRY and CDR2 is SYGVKD. The CDR3: CAIRTGEDTEAFF.

This chain uses TRBV24-1 with TRBJ2-7; without DNA, the TCRdb call of TRBD1 cannot be checked. The germline CDR1 and CDR2 sequences are KGHDR and SFDVKD. The CDR3 length is 17 residues. CDR3 region: CATSDIDHRERDYEQYF.

The rearrangement joins TRBV29-1 to TRBJ2-1. Germline CDR1 and CDR2: SQVTM and ANQGSEA. The CDR3 has 12 residues. CDR3 amino acids: CSVYRWENEQFF.

CDR3 sequence reads: CASTLSGGTGELFF. The genes are TRBV3-1 and TRBJ2-2; without DNA, the TCRdb call of TRBD1 cannot be checked. Germline V lookup: CDR1 LGHDT, CDR2 YNNKEL (reference sequence). The CDR3 contains 14 residues.

The chain's CDR3 is CASSLGEDYEQYF. The chain has TRBV5-6 and TRBJ2-7. The germline V gene encodes CDR1 SGHDT and CDR2 YYEEEE. The CDR3 extends over 13 amino acids.

The chain couples TRBV10-2 to TRBJ2-1; TCRdb lists TRBD2, though no DNA is available to test this call. The CDR3 is 15 amino acids. CDR1 and CDR2 from the germline V gene are WSHSY and SAAADI. CDR3: CASSDRGGEYNEQFF.

The gene calls are TRBV5-1 and TRBJ2-5. The CDR3 spans 13 residues. The germline gives CDR1 SGHRS, CDR2 YFSETQ. The CDR3 spells CASSWGNQETQYF.

The CDR3 sequence is CASSAGGNNEQFF. V usage is TRBV5-1 and J usage is TRBJ2-1; the D call from TCRdb, TRBD1, cannot be confirmed without DNA. Germline CDR1 SGHRS, CDR2 YFSETQ. This CDR3 spans 13 amino acids.

The chain couples TRBV5-1 to TRBJ2-3; no DNA is available, so the TRBD2 call from TCRdb remains unchecked. This CDR3 is 15 amino acids long. Germline CDR1 reads SGHRS; CDR2 reads YFSETQ. CDR3 sequence: CASSPVAGGTDTQYF.

This chain links TRBV19 with TRBJ1-5. The CDR3 covers 18 residues. In germline, CDR1 is LNHDA, CDR2 SQIVND (reference sequence). CDR3 in amino acids: CASSIEGRQPLRNQPQHF.

The chain is built from TRBV5-1 and TRBJ2-3; TCRdb's D call of TRBD1 is untestable without DNA. CDR1 SGHRS and CDR2 YFSETQ come from the germline V gene. This CDR3 spans 16 amino acids. The CDR3 spells CASQSGTGVGTDTQYF.

V is TRBV10-2 and J is TRBJ1-1; TCRdb's D call of TRBD1 is untestable without DNA. Per germline, CDR1 WSHSY and CDR2 SAAADI. This CDR3 is built from 13 residues. The CDR3 reads CASSVTVRTEAFF.

The chain employs TRBV5-1 and TRBJ2-3; TCRdb reports TRBD1, a call that lacks DNA to check it against. Looked up from germline, CDR1 is SGHRS and CDR2 is YFSETQ. The CDR3 has 15 residues. The CDR3 loop reads CASSAGDARRDTQYF.

The rearrangement links TRBV7-2 to TRBJ2-2; the D gene TCRdb calls, TRBD2, cannot be checked with no DNA. This CDR3 has 16 amino acids. Germline V gene data show CDR1 as SGHTA and CDR2 as FQGNSA. The CDR3: CASSFLLASGTGELFF.

V and J are TRBV19 and TRBJ2-1; as DNA is missing, the TRBD2 call by TCRdb cannot be tested. The CDR3 has 14 amino acids. Germline CDR1 reads LNHDA; CDR2 reads SQIVND (reference sequence). Here the CDR3 reads CASNAGGPHNEQFF.

The chain is built from TRBV5-1 and TRBJ2-3; TCRdb reports TRBD1, a call that lacks DNA to check it against. This CDR3 is built from 15 residues. CDR1 SGHRS and CDR2 YFSETQ come from the germline V gene. The CDR3 here is CASYSDGGSTDTQYF.

This sequence joins TRBV27 and TRBJ2-1; TCRdb outputs TRBD1, but without DNA this stays unchecked. Germline loops: CDR1 MNHEY, CDR2 SMNVEV (reference sequence). This CDR3 has 13 residues. The CDR3 protein is CASTRAGGNEQFF.

The chain has TRBV7-2 and TRBJ1-4. Germline values: CDR1 SGHTA, CDR2 FQGNSA. CDR3 length: 13 residues. The CDR3 protein is CASSLPPSEALFF.